These T cell receptor beta chains were read from a single sample in a study of blood T cell repertoires in COVID-19. Here immunoSEQ multiplex PCR was the method, and the copy in TCRdb shows in-frame clones only, minus some. The table shows about 180,000 clones, with roughly 88% occurring only once. The specimen sequenced was PBMCs or T cells enriched from blood (not recorded which). These receptor sequences come from a woman in her 30s who had recovered from COVID-19. Both conserved end residues are part of each CDR3.

TRBV15	TRBJ2-1	CATSISGTRVNEQFF
TRBV2	TRBJ1-2	CASSDLTGVGYTF
TRBV30	TRBJ1-6	CAWSPRGSPLHF
TRBV2	TRBJ2-3	CASSEPQGAKGDTQYF
TRBV4-1	TRBJ2-7	CASSQDPSPQSYEQYF
TRBV28	TRBJ1-5	CASSLRGQGIRPQHF
TRBV28	TRBJ2-4	CASSWGQGAKNIQYF
TRBV27	TRBJ1-1	CASSRGPGTGQAAFF
TRBV5-1	TRBJ2-7	CASSLSDSGDEQYF
TRBV4-1	TRBJ2-5	CASSQEDRGQETQYF
TRBV2	TRBJ2-2	CASSVMPGGLAGETGELFF
TRBV2	TRBJ2-7	CASSGQGVFALGEQYF
TRBV29-1	TRBJ1-5	CSVVGGNSNQPQHF
TRBV18	TRBJ1-5	CASSPQQGNQPQHF
TRBV27	TRBJ1-4	CASSLFAGQGGGEKLFF
TRBV2	TRBJ2-1	CASSGLGRGVEQFF
TRBV29-1	TRBJ2-3	CSVEDRVSTDTQYF
TRBV13	TRBJ1-3	CASSFTVGNTIYF
TRBV11-3	TRBJ2-2	CASSTRTGVNTGELFF
TRBV19	TRBJ2-7	CASSIDGTSGKYEQYF
TRBV2	TRBJ1-6	CASRGRDTYNSPLHF
TRBV7-2	TRBJ2-7	CASSPQGYAGGSYEQYF
TRBV19	TRBJ2-7	CASSRGLESYEQYF
TRBV3-1/TRBV3-2	TRBJ2-3	CASSLIAGGLLDTQYF
TRBV5-1	TRBJ2-6	CASSAGLIISSGRIGYSGANVLTF
TRBV19	TRBJ1-6	CASRGYYNSPLHF
TRBV4-2	TRBJ2-3	CASSGASTDTQYF
TRBV4-1	TRBJ1-2	CASSQAGQGGYGYTF
TRBV10-3	TRBJ2-2	CAIRGTGKTGELFF
TRBV28	TRBJ2-7	CASRLERQGPYEQYF
TRBV19	TRBJ2-7	CASSPKDTYEQYF
TRBV5-8	TRBJ1-2	CASSPQGAYGYTF
TRBV7-9	TRBJ1-2	CASSLGFDGYTF
TRBV28	TRBJ2-7	CASSPQGSPSYEQYF
TRBV9	TRBJ2-1	CASSGTSGSNEQFF
TRBV30	TRBJ2-6	CAWSAGGTGANVLTF
TRBV6-5	TRBJ2-7	CASSPPGTGAREQYF
TRBV10-2	TRBJ1-3	CASRGYRAKEDTIYF
TRBV3-1/TRBV3-2	TRBJ2-5	CASSQGYSAQETQYF
TRBV5-4	TRBJ2-2	CATWGEGRYTGELFF
TRBV3-1/TRBV3-2	TRBJ1-3	CASSQRPSGNTIYF
TRBV14	TRBJ1-6	CASSRGSSYNSPLHF
TRBV30	TRBJ2-6	CAWSVLRTYASGANVLTF
TRBV12-3/TRBV12-4	TRBJ1-4	CASSLDRGEKLFF
TRBV7-2	TRBJ2-7	CASSPRIAGAYEQYF
TRBV9	TRBJ1-2	CASSVGAMEGAGYTF
TRBV19	TRBJ2-1	CASSMRGSNYNEQFF